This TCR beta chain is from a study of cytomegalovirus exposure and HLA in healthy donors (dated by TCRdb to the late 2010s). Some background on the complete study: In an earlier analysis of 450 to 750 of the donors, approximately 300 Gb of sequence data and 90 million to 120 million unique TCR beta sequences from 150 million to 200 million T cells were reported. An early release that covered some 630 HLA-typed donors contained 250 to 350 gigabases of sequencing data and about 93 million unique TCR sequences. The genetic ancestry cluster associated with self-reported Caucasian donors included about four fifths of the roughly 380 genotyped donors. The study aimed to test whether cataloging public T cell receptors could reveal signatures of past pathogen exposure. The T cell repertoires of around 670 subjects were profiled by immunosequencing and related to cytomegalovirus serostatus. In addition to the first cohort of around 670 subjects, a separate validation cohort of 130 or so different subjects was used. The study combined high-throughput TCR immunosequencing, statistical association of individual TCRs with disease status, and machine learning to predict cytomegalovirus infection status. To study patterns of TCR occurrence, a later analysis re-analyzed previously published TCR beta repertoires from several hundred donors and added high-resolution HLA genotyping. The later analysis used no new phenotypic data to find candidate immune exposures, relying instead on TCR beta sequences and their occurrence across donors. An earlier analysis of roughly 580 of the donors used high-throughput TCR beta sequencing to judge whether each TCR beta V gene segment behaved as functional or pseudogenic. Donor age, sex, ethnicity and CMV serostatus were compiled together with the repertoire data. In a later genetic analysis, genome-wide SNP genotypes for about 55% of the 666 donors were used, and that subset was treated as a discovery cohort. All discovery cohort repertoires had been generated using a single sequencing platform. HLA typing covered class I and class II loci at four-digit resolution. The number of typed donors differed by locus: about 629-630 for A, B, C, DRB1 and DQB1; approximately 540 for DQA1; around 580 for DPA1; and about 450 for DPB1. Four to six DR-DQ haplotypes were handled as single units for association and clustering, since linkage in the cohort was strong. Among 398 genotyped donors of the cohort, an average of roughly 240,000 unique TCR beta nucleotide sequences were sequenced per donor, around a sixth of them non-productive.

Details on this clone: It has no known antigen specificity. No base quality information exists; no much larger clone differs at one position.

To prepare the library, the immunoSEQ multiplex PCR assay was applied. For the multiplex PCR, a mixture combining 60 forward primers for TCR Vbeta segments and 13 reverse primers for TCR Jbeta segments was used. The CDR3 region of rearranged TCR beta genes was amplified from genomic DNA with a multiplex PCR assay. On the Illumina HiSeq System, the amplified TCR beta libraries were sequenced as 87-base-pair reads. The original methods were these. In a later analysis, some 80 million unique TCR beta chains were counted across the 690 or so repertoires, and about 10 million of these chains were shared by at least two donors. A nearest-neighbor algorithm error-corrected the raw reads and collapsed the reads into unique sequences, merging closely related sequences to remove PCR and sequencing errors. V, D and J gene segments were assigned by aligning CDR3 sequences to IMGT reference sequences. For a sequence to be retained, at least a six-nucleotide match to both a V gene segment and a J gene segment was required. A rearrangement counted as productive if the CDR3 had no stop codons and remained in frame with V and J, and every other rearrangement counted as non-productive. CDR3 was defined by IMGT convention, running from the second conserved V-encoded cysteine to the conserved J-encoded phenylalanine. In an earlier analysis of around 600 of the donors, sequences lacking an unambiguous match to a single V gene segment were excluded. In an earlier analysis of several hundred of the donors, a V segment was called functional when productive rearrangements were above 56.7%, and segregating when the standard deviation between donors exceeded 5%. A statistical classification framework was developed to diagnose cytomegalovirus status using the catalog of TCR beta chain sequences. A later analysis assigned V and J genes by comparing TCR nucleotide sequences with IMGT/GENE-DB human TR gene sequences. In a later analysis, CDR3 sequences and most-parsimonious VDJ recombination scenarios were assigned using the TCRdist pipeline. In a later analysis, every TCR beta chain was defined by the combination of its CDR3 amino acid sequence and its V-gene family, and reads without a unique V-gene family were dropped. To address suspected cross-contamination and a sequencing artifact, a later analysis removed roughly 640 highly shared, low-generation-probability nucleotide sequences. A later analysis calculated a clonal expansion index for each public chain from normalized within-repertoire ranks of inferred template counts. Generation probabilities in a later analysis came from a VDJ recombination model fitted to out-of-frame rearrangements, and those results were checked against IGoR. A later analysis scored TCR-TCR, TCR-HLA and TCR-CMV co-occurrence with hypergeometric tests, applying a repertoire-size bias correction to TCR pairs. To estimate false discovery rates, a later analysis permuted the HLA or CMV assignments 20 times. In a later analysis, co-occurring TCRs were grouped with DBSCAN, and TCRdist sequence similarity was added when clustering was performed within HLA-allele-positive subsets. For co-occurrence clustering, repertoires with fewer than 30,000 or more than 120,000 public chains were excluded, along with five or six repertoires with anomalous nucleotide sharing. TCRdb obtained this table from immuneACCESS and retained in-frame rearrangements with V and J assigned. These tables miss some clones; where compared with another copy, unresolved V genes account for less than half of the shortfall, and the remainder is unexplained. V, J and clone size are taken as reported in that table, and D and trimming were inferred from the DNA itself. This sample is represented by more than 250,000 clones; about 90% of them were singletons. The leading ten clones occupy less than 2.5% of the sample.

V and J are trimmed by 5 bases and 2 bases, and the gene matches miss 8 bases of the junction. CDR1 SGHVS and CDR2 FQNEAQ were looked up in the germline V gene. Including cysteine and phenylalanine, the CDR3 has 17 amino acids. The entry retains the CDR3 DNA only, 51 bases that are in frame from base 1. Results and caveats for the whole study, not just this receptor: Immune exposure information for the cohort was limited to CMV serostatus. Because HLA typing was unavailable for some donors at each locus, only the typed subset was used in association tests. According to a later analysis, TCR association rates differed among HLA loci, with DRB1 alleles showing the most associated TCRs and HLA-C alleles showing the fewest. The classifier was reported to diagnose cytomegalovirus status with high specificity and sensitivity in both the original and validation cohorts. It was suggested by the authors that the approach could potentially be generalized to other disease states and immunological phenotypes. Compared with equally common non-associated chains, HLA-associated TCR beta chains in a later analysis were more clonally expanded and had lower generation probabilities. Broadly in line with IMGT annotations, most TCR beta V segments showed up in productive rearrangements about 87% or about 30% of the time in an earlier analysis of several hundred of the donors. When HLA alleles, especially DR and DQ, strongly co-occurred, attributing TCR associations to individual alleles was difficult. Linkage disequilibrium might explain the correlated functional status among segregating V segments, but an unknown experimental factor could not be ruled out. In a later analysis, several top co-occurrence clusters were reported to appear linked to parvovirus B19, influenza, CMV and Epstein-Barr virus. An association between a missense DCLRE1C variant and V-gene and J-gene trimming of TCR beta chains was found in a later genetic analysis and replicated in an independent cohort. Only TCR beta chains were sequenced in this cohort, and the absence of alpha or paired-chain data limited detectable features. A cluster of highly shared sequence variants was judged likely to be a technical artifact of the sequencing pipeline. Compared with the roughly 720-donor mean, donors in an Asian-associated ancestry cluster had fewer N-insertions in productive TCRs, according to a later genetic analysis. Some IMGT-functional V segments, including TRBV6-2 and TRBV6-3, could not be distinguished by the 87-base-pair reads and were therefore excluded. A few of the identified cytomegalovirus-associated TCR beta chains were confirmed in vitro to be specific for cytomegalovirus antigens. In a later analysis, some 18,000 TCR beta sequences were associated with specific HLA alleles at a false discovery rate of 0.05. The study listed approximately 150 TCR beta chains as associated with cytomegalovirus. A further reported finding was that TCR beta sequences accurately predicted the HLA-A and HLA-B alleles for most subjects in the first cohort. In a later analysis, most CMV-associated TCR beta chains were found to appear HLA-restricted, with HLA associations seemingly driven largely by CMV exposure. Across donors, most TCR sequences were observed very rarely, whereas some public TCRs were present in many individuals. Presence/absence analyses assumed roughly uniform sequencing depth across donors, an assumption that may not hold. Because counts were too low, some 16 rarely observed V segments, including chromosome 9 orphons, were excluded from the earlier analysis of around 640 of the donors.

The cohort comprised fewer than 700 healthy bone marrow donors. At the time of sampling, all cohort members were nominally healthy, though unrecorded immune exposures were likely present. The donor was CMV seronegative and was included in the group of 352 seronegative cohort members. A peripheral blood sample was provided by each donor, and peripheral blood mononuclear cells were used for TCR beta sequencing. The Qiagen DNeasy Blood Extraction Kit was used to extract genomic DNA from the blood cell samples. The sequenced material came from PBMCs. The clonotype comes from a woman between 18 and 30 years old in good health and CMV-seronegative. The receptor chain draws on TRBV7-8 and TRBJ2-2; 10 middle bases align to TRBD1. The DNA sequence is TGTGCCAGCAGCCGACAGGGGGCTGGGTCAAACACCGGGGAGCTGTTTTTT. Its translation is CASSRQGAGSNTGELFF. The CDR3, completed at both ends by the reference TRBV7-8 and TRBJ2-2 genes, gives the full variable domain GAGVSQSPRYKVAKRGQDVALRCDPISGHVSLFWYQQALGQGPEFLTYFQNEAQLDKSGLPSDRFFAERPEGSVSTLKIQRTQQEDSAVYLCASSRQGAGSNTGELFFGEGSRLTVL.